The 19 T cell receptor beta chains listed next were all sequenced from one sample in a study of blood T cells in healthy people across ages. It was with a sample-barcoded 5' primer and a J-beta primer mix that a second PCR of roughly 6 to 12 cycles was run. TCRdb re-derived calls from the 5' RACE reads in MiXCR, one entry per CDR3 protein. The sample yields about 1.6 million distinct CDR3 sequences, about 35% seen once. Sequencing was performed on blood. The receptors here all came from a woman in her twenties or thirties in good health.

The DNA of the CDR3 is TGTGCCAGCAGTGGGACTAGATGGGAGACCCAGTACTTC. This codes for CASSGTRWETQYF. V is TRBV12-3 or TRBV12-4 and J is TRBJ2-5; 8 bases match TRBD2. The CDR3 runs to 13 residues. Trimming removed 5 bases from V and 5 bases from J; junction bases left unmatched: 4.

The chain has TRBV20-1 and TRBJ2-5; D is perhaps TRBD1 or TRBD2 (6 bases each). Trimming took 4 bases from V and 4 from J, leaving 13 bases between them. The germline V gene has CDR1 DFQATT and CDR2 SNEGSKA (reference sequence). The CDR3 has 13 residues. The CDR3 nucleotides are TGCAGTGCTATTGAAGGGGGGTTAGAGACCCAGTACTTC. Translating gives CSAIEGGLETQYF.

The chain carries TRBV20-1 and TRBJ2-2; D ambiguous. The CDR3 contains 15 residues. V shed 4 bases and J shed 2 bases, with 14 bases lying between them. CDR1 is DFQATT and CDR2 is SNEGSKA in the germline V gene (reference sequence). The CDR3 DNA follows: TGCAGTGCTACCTCCGGCAAGAGTAACACCGGGGAGCTGTTTTTT. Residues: CSATSGKSNTGELFF.

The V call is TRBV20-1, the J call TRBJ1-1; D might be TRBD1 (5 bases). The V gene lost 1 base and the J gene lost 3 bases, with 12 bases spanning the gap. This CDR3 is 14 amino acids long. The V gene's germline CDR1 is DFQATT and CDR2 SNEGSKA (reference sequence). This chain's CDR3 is CSARGSSGDTEAFF. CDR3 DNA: TGCAGTGCTAGAGGGTCCTCGGGGGACACTGAAGCTTTCTTT.

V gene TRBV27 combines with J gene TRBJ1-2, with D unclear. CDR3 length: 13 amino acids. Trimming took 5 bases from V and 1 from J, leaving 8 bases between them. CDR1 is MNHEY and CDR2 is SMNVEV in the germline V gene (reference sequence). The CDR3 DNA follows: TGTGCCAGCAGTGGGAGGAATAACTATGGCTACACCTTC. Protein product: CASSGRNNYGYTF.

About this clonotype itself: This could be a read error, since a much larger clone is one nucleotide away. CDR3 sequence: CSVNGLAGGSIYNEQFF. In DNA, the CDR3 is TGCAGCGTTAACGGACTAGCGGGAGGGTCTATCTACAATGAGCAGTTCTTC. The chain combines TRBV29-1 with TRBJ2-1, with 15 bases identical to TRBD2. Germline V gene lookup returns CDR1 SQVTM and CDR2 ANQGSEA. This CDR3 comprises 17 residues. Germline trimming cut 5 bases from V and 3 bases from J; bases unmatched to any gene: 8.

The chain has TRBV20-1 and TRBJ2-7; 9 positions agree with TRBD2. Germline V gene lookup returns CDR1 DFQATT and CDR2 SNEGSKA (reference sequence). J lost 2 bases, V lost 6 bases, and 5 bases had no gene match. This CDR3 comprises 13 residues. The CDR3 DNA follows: TGCAGTGCCGTAGCGGGAGATCCCTACGAGCAGTACTTC. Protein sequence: CSAVAGDPYEQYF.

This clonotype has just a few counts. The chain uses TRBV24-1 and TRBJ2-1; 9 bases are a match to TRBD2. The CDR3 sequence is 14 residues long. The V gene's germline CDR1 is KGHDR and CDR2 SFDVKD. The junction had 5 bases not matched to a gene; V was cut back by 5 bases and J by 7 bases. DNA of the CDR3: TGTGCCACCAGTGGCGGGGGGGCTAGAAATGAGCAGTTCTTC. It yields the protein CATSGGGARNEQFF.

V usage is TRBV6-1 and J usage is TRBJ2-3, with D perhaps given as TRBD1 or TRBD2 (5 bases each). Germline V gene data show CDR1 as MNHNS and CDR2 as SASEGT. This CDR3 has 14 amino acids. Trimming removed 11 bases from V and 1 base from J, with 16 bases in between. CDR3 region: CAGTGMWGTDTQYF. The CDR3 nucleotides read TGTGCCGGGACCGGGATGTGGGGCACAGATACGCAGTATTTT.

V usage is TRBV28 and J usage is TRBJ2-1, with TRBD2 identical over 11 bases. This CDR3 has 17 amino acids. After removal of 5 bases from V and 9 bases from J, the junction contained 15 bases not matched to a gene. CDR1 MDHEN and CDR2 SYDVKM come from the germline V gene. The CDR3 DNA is TGTGCCAGCAGTCCCACCGGGACTAGCGGTCCCCGCGGTGAGCAGTTCTTC. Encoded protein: CASSPTGTSGPRGEQFF.

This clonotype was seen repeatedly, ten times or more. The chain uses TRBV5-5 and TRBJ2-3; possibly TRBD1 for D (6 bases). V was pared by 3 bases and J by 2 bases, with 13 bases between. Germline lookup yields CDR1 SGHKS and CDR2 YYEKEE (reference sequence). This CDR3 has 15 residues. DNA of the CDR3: TGTGCCAGCAGCTCGTCCCGGGACATCACAGATACGCAGTATTTT. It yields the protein CASSSSRDITDTQYF.

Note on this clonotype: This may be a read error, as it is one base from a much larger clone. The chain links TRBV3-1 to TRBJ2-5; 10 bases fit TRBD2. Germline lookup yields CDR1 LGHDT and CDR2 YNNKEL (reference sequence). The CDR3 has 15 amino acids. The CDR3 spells CAGSQRAGGQETQYF. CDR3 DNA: TGTGCCGGCAGCCAACGAGCGGGAGGGCAAGAGACCCAGTACTTC.

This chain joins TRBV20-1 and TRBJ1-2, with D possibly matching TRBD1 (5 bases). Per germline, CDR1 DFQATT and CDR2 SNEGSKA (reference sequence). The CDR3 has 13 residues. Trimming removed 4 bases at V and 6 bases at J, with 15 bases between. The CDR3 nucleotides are TGCAGTGCTAACATACCGGGACGAAATGGCTACACCTTC. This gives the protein CSANIPGRNGYTF.

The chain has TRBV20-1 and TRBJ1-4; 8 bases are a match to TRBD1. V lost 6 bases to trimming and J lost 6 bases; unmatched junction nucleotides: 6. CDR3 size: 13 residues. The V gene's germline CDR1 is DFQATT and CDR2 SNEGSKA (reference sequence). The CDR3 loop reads CSAKGRGHEKLFF. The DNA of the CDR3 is TGCAGTGCCAAGGGCAGGGGGCATGAAAAACTGTTTTTT.

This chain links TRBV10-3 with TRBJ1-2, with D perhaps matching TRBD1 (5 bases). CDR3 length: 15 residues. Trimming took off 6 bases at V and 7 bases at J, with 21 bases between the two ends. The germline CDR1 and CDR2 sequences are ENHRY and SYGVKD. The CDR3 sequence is CAISASGQGKAGYTF. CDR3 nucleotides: TGTGCCATCAGCGCCTCAGGGCAGGGAAAGGCTGGCTACACCTTC.

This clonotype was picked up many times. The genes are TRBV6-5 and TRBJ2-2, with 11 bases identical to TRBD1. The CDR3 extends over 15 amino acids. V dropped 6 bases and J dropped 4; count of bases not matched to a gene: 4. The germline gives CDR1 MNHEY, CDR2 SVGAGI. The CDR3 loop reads CASSPGTGGTGELFF. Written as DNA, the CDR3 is TGTGCCAGCAGCCCCGGGACAGGGGGCACCGGGGAGCTGTTTTTT.

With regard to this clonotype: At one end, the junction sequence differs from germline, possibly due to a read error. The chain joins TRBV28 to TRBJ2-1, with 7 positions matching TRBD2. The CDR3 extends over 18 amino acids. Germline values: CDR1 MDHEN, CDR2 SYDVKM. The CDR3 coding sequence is TGTGCCAGCAGTTTGGGCACGGGGCGCGGGAGCTCCTACAGTGAGCAGTTCTTC. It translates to CASSLGTGRGSSYSEQFF.

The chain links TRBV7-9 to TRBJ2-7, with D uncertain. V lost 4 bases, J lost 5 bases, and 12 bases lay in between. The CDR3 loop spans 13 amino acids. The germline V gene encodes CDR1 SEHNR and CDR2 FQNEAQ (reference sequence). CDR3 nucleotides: TGTGCCAGCAGCTCGAGAAGCAAAAACGAGCAGTACTTC. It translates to CASSSRSKNEQYF.

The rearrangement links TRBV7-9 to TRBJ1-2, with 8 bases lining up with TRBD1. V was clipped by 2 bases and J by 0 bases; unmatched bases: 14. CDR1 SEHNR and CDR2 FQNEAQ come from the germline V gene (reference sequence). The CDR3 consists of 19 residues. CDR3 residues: CASSLHHRGGILANYGYTF. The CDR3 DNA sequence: TGTGCCAGCAGCTTACATCACAGGGGGGGGATATTAGCTAACTATGGCTACACCTTC.